What follows is one TCR beta chain and its context. The antigen is not known. The sample belongs to a study of cytomegalovirus exposure and HLA in healthy donors. For the study at large: About four fifths of roughly 400 genotyped donors fell in the Caucasian-associated ancestry cluster. General study findings and limits: A list of 150 or so TCR beta chains associated with cytomegalovirus was given. TCR beta chains associated with HLA were, in a later analysis, more clonally expanded than equally common others.

PCR amplification relied on 60 Vbeta primers (plus 13 Jbeta primers). The protocol was immunoSEQ multiplex PCR, while the TCRdb copy is restricted to in-frame clones and leaves out a portion. The sample lists 90,000 to 140,000 clones; roughly 80% were seen once. Trimming removed 4 bases at V and 8 bases at J, with 14 bases between. CDR1 SQVTM and CDR2 ANQGSEA come from the germline V gene. The CDR3 extends over 12 amino acids. Sequencing used PBMCs. The sequence was collected from a young man in good health and CMV-seropositive. The V call is TRBV29-1, the J call TRBJ1-1; D might be TRBD1 (5 bases). For the CDR3, the DNA is TGCAGCGTTGCCCGGGGGTTAGGGGAAGCTTTCTTT. Its translation: CSVARGLGEAFF.